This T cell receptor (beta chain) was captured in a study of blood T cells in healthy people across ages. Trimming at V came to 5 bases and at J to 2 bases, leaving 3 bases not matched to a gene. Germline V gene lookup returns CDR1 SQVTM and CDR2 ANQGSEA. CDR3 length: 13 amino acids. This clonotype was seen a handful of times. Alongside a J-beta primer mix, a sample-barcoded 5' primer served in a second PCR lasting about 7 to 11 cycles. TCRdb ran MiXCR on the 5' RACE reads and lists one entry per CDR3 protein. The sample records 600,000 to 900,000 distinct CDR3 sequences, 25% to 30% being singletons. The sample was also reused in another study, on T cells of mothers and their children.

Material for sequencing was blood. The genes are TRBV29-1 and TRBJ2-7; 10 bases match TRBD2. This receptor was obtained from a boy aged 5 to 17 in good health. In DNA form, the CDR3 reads TGCAGCGTTCGCACTAGCGGGGCCTACGAGCAGTACTTC. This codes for CSVRTSGAYEQYF.